The 26 T cell receptor beta chains below come from one sample, sequenced in a study of blood T cells in healthy people across ages. It was with a sample-barcoded 5' primer and a J-beta primer mix that a second PCR of roughly 7 to 11 cycles was run. TCRdb passed the 5' RACE reads through MiXCR, listing each CDR3 protein once. The sample lists about 560,000 distinct CDR3 sequences, about 26% occurring once. The data were also submitted as part of a second study, on T cells of mothers and their children.

The source material was blood. Receptor source: a boy aged 2 to 9 in good health.

This clonotype has a handful of counts. The chain uses TRBV6-5 and TRBJ2-2; no clear D. Trimming shortened V by 5 bases and J by 3 bases, and 10 bases separated the two germline ends. Germline V gene sequence: CDR1 MNHEY, CDR2 SVGAGI. The CDR3 extends over 14 amino acids. The CDR3 nucleotides are TGTGCCAGCAGTGGCGTATGGGACACCGGGGAGCTGTTTTTT. Translated: CASSGVWDTGELFF.

The chain recombines TRBV28 with TRBJ1-5; TRBD1 might be the D (5 bases). The CDR3 spans 18 residues. Germline values: CDR1 MDHEN, CDR2 SYDVKM. V was pared by 5 bases and J by 0 bases, with 20 bases between. CDR3: CASSPRLVTATSNQPQHF. CDR3 sequence (DNA): TGTGCCAGCAGTCCCAGACTCGTGACAGCAACTAGCAATCAGCCCCAGCATTTT. The entire variable domain, with the rest obtained from reference TRBV28 and TRBJ1-5, is as follows: DVKVTQSSRYLVKRTGEKVFLECVQDMDHENMFWYRQDPGLGLRLIYFSYDVKMKEKGDIPEGYSVSREKKERFSLILESASTNQTSMYLCASSPRLVTATSNQPQHFGDGTRLSIL.

The rearrangement links TRBV5-5 to TRBJ1-2; unclear D gene. Trimming took 2 bases from V and 0 from J, leaving 14 bases between them. CDR1 is SGHKS and CDR2 is YYEKEE in the germline V gene (reference sequence). The length of the CDR3 is 16 residues. CDR3 in amino acids: CASSLSGVNPNYGYTF. Here the CDR3 DNA reads TGTGCCAGCAGCTTAAGTGGGGTGAACCCTAACTATGGCTACACCTTC.

The CDR3 sequence is CASSDQSTNEKLFF. The CDR3 DNA sequence: TGCGCCAGCAGCGACCAGTCAACTAATGAAAAACTGTTTTTT. The chain joins TRBV5-1 to TRBJ1-4; no clear D gene. Trimming took 4 bases from V and 0 from J, leaving 7 bases between them. CDR1 is SGHRS, CDR2 YFSETQ, per germline. The CDR3 covers 14 residues.

This clonotype occurred a few times. The chain uses TRBV12-3 or TRBV12-4 and TRBJ2-1; D gene unclear. V was shortened by 5 bases and J by 8 bases, with 7 bases between the two germline ends. The CDR3 contains 11 residues. DNA for the CDR3: TGTGCCAGCAGTCCCTCGGATGAGCAGTTCTTC. Protein product: CASSPSDEQFF.

The rearrangement joins TRBV6-1 to TRBJ1-1; 8 bases line up with TRBD1. Trimming cost V 6 bases and J 3 bases; bases outside gene matches: 12. Germline CDR1 reads MNHNS; CDR2 reads SASEGT. This CDR3 is 16 amino acids long. This CDR3 reads CASRDTTGALDTEAFF. CDR3 sequence (DNA): TGTGCCAGCAGAGACACGACAGGGGCTCTGGACACTGAAGCTTTCTTT.

This clonotype occurred many times. V usage is TRBV20-1 and J usage is TRBJ2-3, with 10 bases identical to TRBD2. Germline V lookup: CDR1 DFQATT, CDR2 SNEGSKA (reference sequence). The CDR3 sequence is 16 residues long. V shed 8 bases and J 5 bases; nucleotides not matched to a gene: 16. The CDR3 loop is CSPTGGSGGAGDTQYF. The DNA for the CDR3 is TGCAGTCCTACAGGGGGAAGCGGGGGGGCCGGAGATACGCAGTATTTT.

This clonotype was seen many times. The chain is built from TRBV18 and TRBJ1-4; D is undetermined. Trimming took off 8 bases at V and 8 bases at J, with 12 bases between the two ends. CDR3 length: 12 residues. Germline V gene sequence: CDR1 KGHSH, CDR2 LQKENI. The CDR3 is CASSPDREKLFF. The CDR3 bases are TGTGCCAGCAGCCCGGACCGGGAAAAACTGTTTTTT.

Only a few counts were recorded for this clonotype. The chain has TRBV5-1 and TRBJ1-1; 10 bases are a match to TRBD1. With 4 bases clipped from V and 8 bases from J, the junction kept 8 bases outside the gene matches. Per germline, CDR1 SGHRS and CDR2 YFSETQ. CDR3 size: 14 residues. This CDR3 is CASSPDRGRGEAFF. CDR3 in DNA: TGCGCCAGCAGCCCCGACAGGGGGCGGGGGGAAGCTTTCTTT.

A few counts support this clonotype. The genes are TRBV18 and TRBJ1-4; D ambiguous. Germline V gives CDR1 KGHSH, CDR2 LQKENI. V shed 2 bases and J shed 8 bases, with 18 bases lying between them. There are 16 residues in the CDR3. The CDR3 reads CASSPSVGLTEEKLFF. In DNA, the CDR3 is TGTGCCAGCTCACCATCAGTTGGGCTCACGGAGGAAAAACTGTTTTTT.

This clonotype was seen a handful of times. This chain joins TRBV5-1 and TRBJ2-5; D unclear. The closer fit of TRBJ2-1 to the DNA end suggests the J call may be wrong. Per germline, CDR1 SGHRS and CDR2 YFSETQ. CDR3 length: 15 amino acids. The CDR3 sequence: CASSTDQADNNEQFF. CDR3 sequence (DNA): TGCGCCAGCTCCACCGACCAGGCAGATAACAATGAGCAGTTCTTC.

This clonotype appeared a few times. The chain combines TRBV13 with TRBJ1-6; possibly TRBD1 for D (5 bases). CDR1 is PRHDT and CDR2 is FYEKMQ in the germline V gene (reference sequence). Trimming took 1 base from V and 0 from J, leaving 7 bases between them. The CDR3 covers 16 residues. DNA for the CDR3: TGTGCCAGCAGCTTAGTTAGGGGCTCCTATAATTCACCCCTCCACTTT. It codes for CASSLVRGSYNSPLHF.

The rearrangement uses TRBV6-5 and TRBJ2-5, with 8 bases fitting TRBD2. The CDR3 covers 14 residues. With 8 bases clipped from V and 3 bases from J, the junction kept 8 bases outside the gene matches. The germline gives CDR1 MNHEY, CDR2 SVGAGI. The CDR3 DNA reads TGTGCCAGCGCCAGAGTAGCGGGAAAAGAGACCCAGTACTTC. Translated: CASARVAGKETQYF.

This sequence joins TRBV5-4 and TRBJ2-3; D may match TRBD1 or TRBD2 (5 bases each). Trimming took off 1 base at V and 4 bases at J, with 10 bases between the two ends. Germline V gene data show CDR1 as SGHNT and CDR2 as YYREEE (reference sequence). The CDR3 loop spans 14 amino acids. CDR3 loop: CASSLWGTPDTQYF. DNA of the CDR3: TGTGCCAGCAGCTTGTGGGGGACCCCAGATACGCAGTATTTT.

The chain recombines TRBV7-8 with TRBJ2-1, with D perhaps being TRBD1 or TRBD2 (5 bases each). The J call is uncertain, as TRBJ2-7 better fits the DNA end. This CDR3 region has 14 residues. Germline V CDR1 and CDR2: SGHVS, FQNEAQ. The CDR3 DNA reads TGTGCCAGCAGCTTAGGCCCGGGACCCCTCGAGCAGTACTTC. This gives the protein CASSLGPGPLEQYF.

This chain connects TRBV20-1 to TRBJ2-1; no reliable D call. The CDR3 loop spans 11 amino acids. V lost 4 bases and J lost 6, with 7 bases in between. Germline CDR1 reads DFQATT; CDR2 reads SNEGSKA (reference sequence). CDR3 sequence reads: CSATASNEQFF. The CDR3 coding sequence is TGCAGTGCTACAGCGAGCAATGAGCAGTTCTTC.

The sample holds a few counts of this clonotype. The chain has TRBV6-2 or TRBV6-3 and TRBJ2-3, with D hard to call. Trimming left V 0 bases short and J 5 bases short, with 3 bases between. The CDR3 loop spans 12 amino acids. Germline-derived CDR1 and CDR2 are MNHEY and SVGEGT. The CDR3 region is CASSYSEDTQYF. The CDR3 bases are TGTGCCAGCAGTTACTCGGAAGATACGCAGTATTTT.

The chain has TRBV29-1 and TRBJ2-1, with a weak D call TRBD1 (6 bases). Per the germline V gene, CDR1 is SQVTM and CDR2 is ANQGSEA. This CDR3 has 13 residues. Deletions cut 3 bases from V and 4 bases from J, with 10 bases between. The CDR3 is CSVEQGWYNEQFF. CDR3 coding DNA: TGCAGCGTTGAGCAGGGGTGGTACAATGAGCAGTTCTTC.

This clonotype was counted between two and nine times. The chain couples TRBV7-2 to TRBJ2-7; D possibly matches TRBD1 or TRBD2 (6 bases each). Deletions cut 2 bases from V and 7 bases from J, with 15 bases between. Germline CDR1 SGHTA, CDR2 FQGNSA. CDR3 length: 14 residues. The CDR3 here is CASSLLSGGVEQYF. As DNA, the CDR3 is TGTGCCAGCAGCTTATTGTCCGGGGGCGTGGAGCAGTACTTC.

This clonotype was counted only a few times. The chain is built from TRBV6-6 and TRBJ2-1; possibly TRBD2 for D (6 bases). The CDR3 loop spans 13 amino acids. Deletions cut 2 bases from V and 5 bases from J, with 7 bases between. Germline V CDR1 and CDR2: MNHNY, SVGAGI (reference sequence). CDR3 sequence (DNA): TGTGCCAGCAGTTACGGAGGGAACAATGAGCAGTTCTTC. It encodes CASSYGGNNEQFF.

This clonotype occurred many times. The chain employs TRBV9 and TRBJ2-7; D unclear. V shed 0 bases and J shed 0 bases, with 4 bases lying between them. In germline, CDR1 is SGDLS, CDR2 YYNGEE. This CDR3 region has 13 residues. As DNA, the CDR3 is TGTGCCAGCAGCGTAGGCAGCTCCTACGAGCAGTACTTC. This gives the protein CASSVGSSYEQYF.

This clonotype was found a few times. The chain employs TRBV4-2 and TRBJ2-7; D unresolved. CDR3 length: 15 residues. V lost 1 base and J lost 2, with 12 bases in between. The germline V gene encodes CDR1 LGHNA and CDR2 YNFKEQ. The DNA for the CDR3 is TGTGCCAGCAGCCAAGCACCGGACCTAACCTACGAGCAGTACTTC. Its protein is CASSQAPDLTYEQYF.

In this sample, this clonotype turned up a few times. The genes are TRBV13 and TRBJ1-6; no firm D call. The CDR3 is made up of 13 amino acids. Germline lookup yields CDR1 PRHDT and CDR2 FYEKMQ (reference sequence). V shed 5 bases and J shed 16 bases, with 18 bases lying between them. CDR3 sequence: CASSLAGLLNLHF. The DNA for the CDR3 is TGTGCCAGCAGCCTCGCAGGCCTCCTCAATCTCCACTTT.

This clonotype was recorded only once. The chain links TRBV5-1 to TRBJ2-5; 7 bases fit TRBD1. The length of the CDR3 is 14 residues. The trim removed 4 bases at V and 5 bases at J, leaving 8 bases unmatched. Looked up from germline, CDR1 is SGHRS and CDR2 is YFSETQ. The CDR3 nucleotides are TGCGCCAGCAGCCCGACAGGGAATTCGGAGACCCAGTACTTC. Amino acids: CASSPTGNSETQYF.

This chain joins TRBV20-1 and TRBJ2-1, with 10 bases aligning to TRBD2. Germline V lookup: CDR1 DFQATT, CDR2 SNEGSKA (reference sequence). The J segment lost 0 bases and the V segment lost 1 base, leaving 3 bases of the junction unmatched. CDR3 length: 16 residues. DNA of the CDR3: TGCAGTGCTAGAGTCTTAGCGGGGGGCTCCTACAATGAGCAGTTCTTC. Its translation is CSARVLAGGSYNEQFF.

This clonotype was seen a handful of times. J is TRBJ2-2 and V is TRBV20-1; D is possibly TRBD1 (6 bases). This CDR3 region has 14 residues. Germline CDR1 DFQATT, CDR2 SNEGSKA (reference sequence). Between the trimmed V and J ends, which lost 6 bases and 4 bases, there was a span of 15 bases. CDR3 bases: TGCAGTGCCCGAAGGGGGAGTGGCACCGGGGAGCTGTTTTTT. Its protein product is CSARRGSGTGELFF.